The entry below gives a single TCR beta chain sequence along with its context. What it binds is unknown. This sample was taken from a study of cytomegalovirus exposure and HLA in healthy donors. The CDR3 covers 18 residues. Trimming took 1 base from V and 0 from J, leaving 18 bases between them. Germline V gene sequence: CDR1 MNHNS, CDR2 SASEGT. Study results and caveats: A later analysis linked a missense variant in DCLRE1C to the trimming of TCR beta V and J genes. Relative to the approximately 670-donor mean, N-insertions were reportedly fewer in an Asian-associated ancestry cluster in a later analysis.

60 Vbeta and 13 Jbeta primers were used in PCR. Assay: immunoSEQ multiplex PCR; the TCRdb copy retains only in-frame clones and omits some. In all, the sample yields 90,000 to 130,000 clones. The chain couples TRBV6-1 to TRBJ1-2, with a possible D match to TRBD1 (6 bases). Input material: PBMCs. This TCR was sampled from a man younger than 40 in good health and CMV-seronegative. The CDR3 DNA sequence: TGTGCCAGCAGTGAAGAAGCAAAGGGGGTGGGGACTAACTATGGCTACACCTTC. This codes for CASSEEAKGVGTNYGYTF.